One and the same sample provided the 19 T cell receptor beta chains below, sequenced in a study of blood T cell repertoires in COVID-19. The table came from immunoSEQ multiplex PCR; TCRdb's copy has only in-frame clones and leaves some out. The table shows 310,000 or so clones, with around 90% occurring only once. The sequenced material came from PBMCs or T cells enriched from blood (not recorded which). Every receptor here comes from a woman in her thirties or forties who had recovered from COVID-19.

The chain employs TRBV19 and TRBJ1-1, with D possibly being TRBD1 (5 bases). The CDR3 covers 15 residues. Germline CDR1 reads LNHDA; CDR2 reads SQIVND (reference sequence). V lost 8 bases and J lost 0, with 16 bases in between. The CDR3 protein is CASSRGSELNTEAFF. CDR3 DNA: TGTGCCAGTTCTAGGGGATCCGAGCTGAACACTGAAGCTTTCTTT. The full variable domain, its missing parts supplied by reference TRBV19 and TRBJ1-1, is DGGITQSPKYLFRKEGQNVTLSCEQNLNHDAMYWYRQDPGQGLRLIYYSQIVNDFQKGDIAEGYSVSREKKESFPLTVTSAQKNPTAFYLCASSRGSELNTEAFFGQGTRLTVV.

J is TRBJ1-5 and V is TRBV6-5; TRBD1 is a possible D gene (5 bases). This CDR3 has 13 amino acids. Germline CDR1 MNHEY, CDR2 SVGAGI. The germline V and J ends were trimmed by 6 bases and 6 bases, with 12 bases remaining between them. CDR3: CASRQGLGQPQHF. CDR3 in DNA: TGTGCCAGCAGGCAGGGCCTAGGTCAGCCCCAGCATTTT.

The chain employs TRBV28 and TRBJ2-5; a possible D gene is TRBD1 (5 bases). Trimming cost V 5 bases and J 2 bases, with 15 bases left between them. Germline CDR1 is MDHEN and CDR2 is SYDVKM. The CDR3 sequence is 15 residues long. Written as DNA, the CDR3 is TGTGCCAGCAGTGATAAAAAACAGGTTCAAGAGACCCAGTACTTC. Amino acids: CASSDKKQVQETQYF.

The V and J genes are TRBV5-1 and TRBJ1-2, with 9 nucleotides matching TRBD1. The CDR3 is 14 residues long. Germline lookup yields CDR1 SGHRS and CDR2 YFSETQ. Trimming removed 2 bases from V and 6 bases from J; junction bases left unmatched: 5. The DNA for the CDR3 is TGCGCCAGCAGCTTTGGGGGGACAGGGCATGGCTACACCTTC. It encodes CASSFGGTGHGYTF. The full variable domain, completed using reference TRBV5-1 and TRBJ1-2, is KAGVTQTPRYLIKTRGQQVTLSCSPISGHRSVSWYQQTPGQGLQFLFEYFSETQRNKGNFPGRFSGRQFSNSRSEMNVSTLELGDSALYLCASSFGGTGHGYTFGSGTRLTVV.

The V and J genes are TRBV11-3 and TRBJ2-2, with a weak D call TRBD2 (6 bases). Germline loops: CDR1 SGHNT, CDR2 YENEEA. The germline V and J ends were trimmed by 1 base and 1 base, with 13 bases remaining between them. The CDR3 has 17 amino acids. CDR3 sequence reads: CASSLGGDPVNTGELFF. The CDR3 coding sequence is TGTGCCAGCAGCTTAGGGGGGGACCCGGTGAACACCGGGGAGCTGTTTTTT.

The chain carries TRBV2 and TRBJ1-5, with D unclear. The CDR3 loop spans 12 amino acids. The V and J ends lost 3 bases and 6 bases respectively, with 6 bases between them. Germline lookup yields CDR1 SNHLY and CDR2 FYNNEI. The DNA for the CDR3 is TGTGCCAGCAGTGATGATAGTCAGCCCCAGCATTTT. It is translated as CASSDDSQPQHF.

V gene TRBV5-4 combines with J gene TRBJ2-3; 8 positions agree with TRBD2. The V gene end was trimmed by 4 bases and the J gene end by 3 bases; junction bases not matched to a gene: 10. CDR3 length: 16 residues. Germline CDR1 SGHNT, CDR2 YYREEE (reference sequence). CDR3 protein: CASSEPGTRGTDTQYF. The CDR3, as DNA: TGTGCCAGCAGCGAACCCGGGACTAGGGGTACAGATACGCAGTATTTT.

J is TRBJ2-4 and V is TRBV19; 8 bases align to TRBD1. With V trimmed by 0 bases and J by 0 bases, 10 bases remained unmatched. The CDR3 contains 19 residues. Germline V lookup: CDR1 LNHDA, CDR2 SQIVND (reference sequence). The DNA for the CDR3 is TGTGCCAGTAGTATAGAATTGGGGGACAGGACCATAGCCAAAAACATTCAGTACTTC. Protein product: CASSIELGDRTIAKNIQYF.

J is TRBJ2-1 and V is TRBV11-2; 8 nucleotides line up with TRBD2. Unmatched junction bases numbered 12, after V lost 4 bases and J lost 7 bases. CDR3 length equals 16 residues. Germline V gene data show CDR1 as SGHAT and CDR2 as FQNNGV. The CDR3 here is CASSSPPAGVENEQFF. CDR3 in DNA: TGTGCCAGCAGCTCACCCCCAGCGGGAGTAGAAAATGAGCAGTTCTTC.

The chain combines TRBV28 with TRBJ1-5; 7 nucleotides line up with TRBD1. Germline CDR1 MDHEN, CDR2 SYDVKM. This CDR3 has 15 residues. V shed 7 bases and J 6 bases; nucleotides not matched to a gene: 12. CDR3: CASNARGRLGQPQHF. The CDR3 region has the DNA TGTGCCAGCAACGCAAGGGGGCGCTTGGGTCAGCCCCAGCATTTT.

V is TRBV15 and J is TRBJ2-6; 7 nucleotides align to TRBD1. With 1 base clipped from V and 1 base from J, the junction kept 7 bases outside the gene matches. The CDR3 has 18 amino acids. Germline loops: CDR1 LNHNV, CDR2 YYDKDF (reference sequence). The CDR3 loop is CATSRARTGQSGANVLTF. DNA for the CDR3: TGTGCCACCAGCAGAGCCCGGACAGGCCAGTCTGGGGCCAACGTCCTGACTTTC.

V is TRBV9 and J is TRBJ2-7; a weak D match, TRBD2 (5 bases). Trimming removed 4 bases at V and 3 bases at J, with 17 bases between. This CDR3 spans 15 amino acids. The V gene's germline CDR1 is SGDLS and CDR2 YYNGEE. This chain's CDR3 is CASSTASGEFYEQYF. The DNA of the CDR3 is TGTGCCAGCAGCACAGCCTCCGGGGAATTCTACGAGCAGTACTTC.

This chain uses TRBV29-1 with TRBJ2-2; D unclear. The ends were cut back, 7 bases at V and 6 bases at J, with 12 bases in the middle. Germline-derived CDR1 and CDR2 are SQVTM and ANQGSEA. This CDR3 has 12 residues. The CDR3 DNA is TGCAGCGGGGGTACCGCGGCCGGGGAGCTGTTTTTT. Translated, it gives CSGGTAAGELFF.

The chain recombines TRBV12-5 with TRBJ2-2, with TRBD2 matching over 7 bases. The V gene's germline CDR1 is LGHNT and CDR2 FRNRAP. CDR3 length equals 18 residues. The trim removed 2 bases at V and 3 bases at J, leaving 12 bases unmatched. The CDR3: CASGLQRSGITYTGELFF. In nucleotides, the CDR3 is TGTGCTAGTGGTTTGCAGAGAAGCGGGATAACGTACACCGGGGAGCTGTTTTTT.

The rearrangement uses TRBV4-2 and TRBJ2-3; no clear D gene. Germline V gives CDR1 LGHNA, CDR2 YNFKEQ. V gave up 0 bases and J gave up 2 bases, with 6 bases separating them. The CDR3 runs to 14 residues. This CDR3 reads CASSQDTVTDTQYF. The CDR3 coding sequence is TGTGCCAGCAGCCAAGATACGGTCACAGATACGCAGTATTTT.

The chain links TRBV7-8 to TRBJ2-3, with 8 bases matching TRBD2. Trimming took 5 bases from V and 5 from J; bases not matched to a gene: 9. CDR3 length equals 15 residues. Germline CDR1 and CDR2: SGHVS and FQNEAQ. CDR3 in DNA: TGTGCCAGCAGCACGCCGGGACTAGTGTTAGATACGCAGTATTTT. As protein: CASSTPGLVLDTQYF.

This chain connects TRBV5-6 to TRBJ2-7, with 10 bases lining up with TRBD2. J was trimmed by 0 bases and V by 0 bases; bases with no gene match: 3. The CDR3 loop spans 16 amino acids. CDR1 is SGHDT and CDR2 is YYEEEE in the germline V gene. The CDR3 coding sequence is TGTGCCAGCAGCTTGGGAAGCGGGAGGGCCTCCTACGAGCAGTACTTC. Amino acid sequence: CASSLGSGRASYEQYF.

This clone showed up just once. The chain carries TRBV9 and TRBJ2-1; unclear D gene. The CDR3 is made up of 15 amino acids. CDR1 and CDR2 (germline): SGDLS, YYNGEE. V was clipped by 3 bases and J by 5 bases, with 15 bases between them. CDR3 coding DNA: TGTGCCAGCAGCGCAGACTTGACGAAGAACAATGAGCAGTTCTTC. This translates into CASSADLTKNNEQFF.

This clone was recorded only once. The rearrangement uses TRBV21-1 and TRBJ1-5. TRBV21-1 is a known pseudogene. The length of the CDR3 is 12 residues. The CDR3 spells CASRRVRQPQHF. CDR3 coding DNA: TGTGCCAGCCGGCGGGTTCGTCAGCCCCAGCATTTT.